A single sample gave rise to the 27 T cell receptor beta chains below, sequenced in a study of T cell responses to AZD1222 COVID-19 vaccine. TCRdb's copy holds only in-frame clones and misses some; the assay was immunoSEQ multiplex PCR. The table lists 110,000 to 150,000 clones, roughly 90% of them singletons. Sequencing used peripheral blood, obtained 28 days after the second AZD1222 dose. All receptors come from an adult who received the AZD1222 COVID-19 vaccine.

The chain is built from TRBV15 and TRBJ2-3; 11 positions agree with TRBD2. The CDR3 is made up of 15 amino acids. Germline CDR1 reads LNHNV; CDR2 reads YYDKDF (reference sequence). The junction had 4 bases not matched to a gene; V was cut back by 5 bases and J by 3 bases. CDR3 sequence: CATSLLAGDTDTQYF. The CDR3 nucleotides read TGTGCCACCAGCCTACTAGCGGGAGATACAGATACGCAGTATTTT.

The V call is TRBV29-1, the J call TRBJ2-7; TRBD2 is a possible D gene (5 bases). Trimming pared 5 bases from V and 0 bases from J, leaving 14 bases between. This CDR3 region has 14 residues. From germline, CDR1 is SQVTM and CDR2 ANQGSEA. The chain's CDR3 is CSVTPLGSSYEQYF. The DNA for the CDR3 is TGCAGCGTTACTCCCTTGGGGAGCTCCTACGAGCAGTACTTC.

In its sample, this clone was seen a few times. J is TRBJ1-1 and V is TRBV6-6; 7 nucleotides match TRBD1. The length of the CDR3 is 15 residues. V shed 0 bases, J shed 6 bases, and the junction held 7 bases outside the gene matches. Germline loops: CDR1 MNHNY, CDR2 SVGAGI (reference sequence). The CDR3 loop is CASSYSGRGVPEAFF. The DNA for the CDR3 is TGTGCCAGCAGTTACTCAGGCAGGGGGGTCCCTGAAGCTTTCTTT.

The gene calls are TRBV28 and TRBJ2-1; 8 nucleotides align to TRBD2. CDR3 length equals 16 residues. Germline trimming cut 4 bases from V and 2 bases from J; bases unmatched to any gene: 7. The germline V gene encodes CDR1 MDHEN and CDR2 SYDVKM. The CDR3 DNA is TGTGCCAGCAGTTCCCCTACTAGCGGAACCTACAATGAGCAGTTCTTC. As protein: CASSSPTSGTYNEQFF. The full variable domain, completed using reference TRBV28 and TRBJ2-1, is DVKVTQSSRYLVKRTGEKVFLECVQDMDHENMFWYRQDPGLGLRLIYFSYDVKMKEKGDIPEGYSVSREKKERFSLILESASTNQTSMYLCASSSPTSGTYNEQFFGPGTRLTVL.

V usage is TRBV15 and J usage is TRBJ2-5, with D unresolved. CDR3 size: 13 residues. From germline, CDR1 is LNHNV and CDR2 YYDKDF (reference sequence). The V end lost 0 bases, the J end lost 4 bases, and 6 bases lay between the germline ends. In nucleotides, the CDR3 is TGTGCCACCAGCAGAGAGGCAGGAGAGACCCAGTACTTC. Residues: CATSREAGETQYF.

The J gene is TRBJ2-1, the V gene TRBV19; tentatively, D is TRBD2 (5 bases). The length of the CDR3 is 15 residues. Germline V lookup: CDR1 LNHDA, CDR2 SQIVND (reference sequence). V shed 7 bases and J shed 4 bases, with 17 bases lying between them. This chain's CDR3 is CASIDGGRKYNEQFF. CDR3 sequence (DNA): TGTGCCAGTATCGACGGCGGGCGAAAGTACAATGAGCAGTTCTTC.

The CDR3 DNA follows: TGTGCCACCAGTCCGGGAGCTTACACCGGGGAGCTGTTTTTT. Protein: CATSPGAYTGELFF. The J gene is TRBJ2-2, the V gene TRBV15; tentative D call: TRBD2 (6 bases). Germline V gene data show CDR1 as LNHNV and CDR2 as YYDKDF (reference sequence). Trimming left V 6 bases short and J 3 bases short, with 11 bases between. This CDR3 is 14 amino acids long.

This clone occurred once. The rearrangement uses TRBV6-2 or TRBV6-3 and TRBJ2-1, with 9 positions matching TRBD1. The V segment lost 4 bases and the J segment 12 bases; nucleotides outside the gene matches: 16. CDR3 size: 16 residues. CDR1 is MNHEY and CDR2 is SVGEGT in the germline V gene. The CDR3 bases are TGTGCCAGCAGTTCCCGTAGAGGACAGGGGCCCGTGGGGCAGTTCTTC. Its protein product is CASSSRRGQGPVGQFF.

This clone was counted a single time. V gene TRBV25-1 combines with J gene TRBJ2-3; tentatively, D is TRBD2 (6 bases). The V gene's germline CDR1 is MGHDK and CDR2 SYGVNS. The CDR3 contains 14 residues. Trimming removed 7 bases at V and 0 bases at J, with 11 bases between. The CDR3: CASTGGLSTDTQYF. CDR3 DNA: TGTGCCAGCACCGGGGGACTTAGCACAGATACGCAGTATTTT. Combining the CDR3 with reference TRBV25-1 and TRBJ2-3 gives the whole variable domain EADIYQTPRYLVIGTGKKITLECSQTMGHDKMYWYQQDPGMELHLIHYSYGVNSTEKGDLSSESTVSRIRTEHFPLTLESARPSHTSQYLCASTGGLSTDTQYFGPGTRLTVL.

The CDR3 DNA follows: TGTGCAAGTCGCTTAGTGCCGGGACTAGCGGGAGGGCCCTACACCGGGGAGCTGTTTTTT. The encoded protein is CASRLVPGLAGGPYTGELFF. The V call is TRBV12-2, the J call TRBJ2-2; the D call of TRBD2 is as the table states it, not checked on the DNA. TRBV12-2 is a recognized pseudogene. The CDR3 is made up of 20 amino acids.

The rearrangement links TRBV19 to TRBJ1-2; no reliable D call. V shed 2 bases and J shed 6 bases, with 7 bases lying between them. The CDR3 length is 12 residues. From germline, CDR1 is LNHDA and CDR2 SQIVND (reference sequence). Here the CDR3 DNA reads TGTGCCAGTAGTATATACGGGAATGGCTACACCTTC. Protein: CASSIYGNGYTF.

This chain joins TRBV28 and TRBJ2-7; 8 nucleotides align to TRBD2. V lost 3 bases and J lost 4; bases outside the gene matches: 8. The CDR3 is made up of 15 amino acids. Per the germline V gene, CDR1 is MDHEN and CDR2 is SYDVKM. The CDR3 region is CASSLRGAGAYEQYF. The CDR3 nucleotides are TGTGCCAGCAGTTTGAGAGGAGCGGGAGCGTACGAGCAGTACTTC.

The chain's CDR3 is CASSQARLTNEKLFF. The DNA of the CDR3 is TGTGCCAGCAGCCAAGCGAGGTTAACTAATGAAAAACTGTTTTTT. The V and J genes are TRBV3-1 (or the pseudogene TRBV3-2) and TRBJ1-4; D not certain. V dropped 1 base and J dropped 1 base, with 7 bases sitting between them. Looked up from germline, CDR1 is LGHDT and CDR2 is YNNKEL (reference sequence). CDR3 size: 15 residues.

This chain joins TRBV5-1 and TRBJ1-2; perhaps TRBD1 as D (5 bases). This CDR3 region has 16 residues. Germline assignment: CDR1 SGHRS and CDR2 YFSETQ. Between the trimmed V and J ends, which lost 3 bases and 1 base, there was a span of 16 bases. CDR3 coding DNA: TGCGCCAGCAGCTATTCGACAGACGGAATTAACTATGGCTACACCTTC. Amino acid sequence: CASSYSTDGINYGYTF.

V usage is TRBV5-1 and J usage is TRBJ2-5; the D call may be TRBD1 or TRBD2 (5 bases each). V was shortened by 1 base and J by 2 bases, with 15 bases between the two germline ends. The CDR3 totals 16 residues. Germline CDR1 and CDR2: SGHRS and YFSETQ. CDR3: CASSLIPGRPQETQYF. CDR3 coding DNA: TGCGCCAGCAGCTTGATTCCGGGACGCCCTCAAGAGACCCAGTACTTC.

The sample holds one count of this clone. The chain has TRBV5-1 and TRBJ1-3; 10 positions match TRBD1. CDR1 SGHRS and CDR2 YFSETQ come from the germline V gene. V was clipped by 5 bases and J by 7 bases; unmatched bases: 9. The CDR3 runs 15 residues. The CDR3 DNA reads TGCGCCAGCAGTACGGGACAGGGGACGGGGAACACCATATATTTT. It specifies CASSTGQGTGNTIYF.

The rearrangement joins TRBV4-1 to TRBJ2-3; 8 bases line up with TRBD1. The CDR3 loop spans 16 amino acids. CDR1 MGHRA and CDR2 YSYEKL come from the germline V gene. The V gene end was trimmed by 5 bases and the J gene end by 4 bases; junction bases not matched to a gene: 11. CDR3 sequence: CASSFQDRVISDTQYF. DNA of the CDR3: TGCGCCAGCAGCTTTCAGGACAGGGTTATTTCAGATACGCAGTATTTT.

The chain couples TRBV19 to TRBJ1-5; TRBD1 agrees at 11 bases. Germline CDR1 reads LNHDA; CDR2 reads SQIVND (reference sequence). V lost 4 bases, J lost 6 bases, and 8 bases stayed unmatched. The CDR3 is 16 amino acids. CDR3 sequence reads: CASSKLGQGDTQPQHF. The CDR3 DNA is TGTGCCAGTAGTAAATTGGGACAGGGGGATACTCAGCCCCAGCATTTT.

This chain connects TRBV10-3 to TRBJ2-2, with 7 bases lining up with TRBD1. Germline V gene sequence: CDR1 ENHRY, CDR2 SYGVKD. V trimming: 5 bases; J trimming: 6 bases; junction bases outside the gene matches: 6. The CDR3 runs 14 residues. CDR3 DNA sequence: TGTGCCATCAGTAAAGACAGGGACGCCGGGGAGCTGTTTTTT. Its translation is CAISKDRDAGELFF.

This chain joins TRBV5-5 and TRBJ1-6; perhaps TRBD1 as D (5 bases). Germline CDR1 SGHKS, CDR2 YYEKEE (reference sequence). The CDR3 loop spans 14 amino acids. V lost 4 bases and J 9 bases, leaving 14 bases between the germline ends. CDR3 DNA sequence: TGTGCCAGCAGCGAGGGGTACAGCGGTTCACCCCTCCACTTT. Translated: CASSEGYSGSPLHF.

V and J are TRBV19 and TRBJ1-2, with TRBD1 as a possible D gene (6 bases). Germline V CDR1 and CDR2: LNHDA, SQIVND (reference sequence). The CDR3 covers 14 residues. V lost 3 bases and J lost 4, with 12 bases in between. CDR3 sequence (DNA): TGTGCCAGTAGTATGGCCAGGGGTGCCTATGGCTACACCTTC. Amino acid sequence: CASSMARGAYGYTF. Drawing the rest from reference TRBV19 and TRBJ1-2, the complete variable domain is DGGITQSPKYLFRKEGQNVTLSCEQNLNHDAMYWYRQDPGQGLRLIYYSQIVNDFQKGDIAEGYSVSREKKESFPLTVTSAQKNPTAFYLCASSMARGAYGYTFGSGTRLTVV.

This sequence joins TRBV28 and TRBJ2-7, with 8 bases aligning to TRBD1. The CDR3 is made up of 15 amino acids. The germline gives CDR1 MDHEN, CDR2 SYDVKM. V shed 6 bases, J shed 1 base, and the junction held 8 bases outside the gene matches. The CDR3 is CASSKPGQVSYEQYF. CDR3 DNA: TGTGCCAGCAGCAAACCGGGACAGGTATCCTACGAGCAGTACTTC. Full variable domain (outside the CDR3, taken from reference TRBV28 and TRBJ2-7): DVKVTQSSRYLVKRTGEKVFLECVQDMDHENMFWYRQDPGLGLRLIYFSYDVKMKEKGDIPEGYSVSREKKERFSLILESASTNQTSMYLCASSKPGQVSYEQYFGPGTRLTVT.

The chain is built from TRBV30 and TRBJ1-1; 8 nucleotides match TRBD1. J lost 4 bases, V lost 5 bases, and 6 bases had no gene match. Germline lookup yields CDR1 GTSNPN and CDR2 SVGIG (reference sequence). The CDR3 runs to 13 residues. CDR3 DNA: TGTGCCTGGGAGGAGGACAGGGCCACTGAAGCTTTCTTT. Translating gives CAWEEDRATEAFF.

A few counts support this clone. The chain employs TRBV5-1 and TRBJ2-7, with TRBD1 matching over 12 bases. V shed 4 bases, J shed 0 bases, and the junction held 2 bases outside the gene matches. The germline V gene has CDR1 SGHRS and CDR2 YFSETQ. This CDR3 comprises 15 residues. In nucleotides, the CDR3 is TGCGCCAGCAGCCCGGGACAGGGGGCCTCCTACGAGCAGTACTTC. Translating it yields CASSPGQGASYEQYF.

DNA for the CDR3: TGTGCCAGCAGCTTAGTGGGGACGGTCCTCTCCTACGAGCAGTACTTC. Amino acid sequence: CASSLVGTVLSYEQYF. The V and J genes are TRBV11-2 and TRBJ2-7; D might be TRBD1 or TRBD2, each matching 5 bases. CDR1 and CDR2 from the germline V gene are SGHAT and FQNNGV. With 1 base removed from V and 0 bases from J, the gap between germline ends came to 13 bases. This CDR3 region has 16 residues.

This chain connects TRBV28 to TRBJ2-1; 9 nucleotides match TRBD2. After removal of 6 bases from V and 12 bases from J, the junction contained 9 bases not matched to a gene. CDR1 is MDHEN and CDR2 is SYDVKM in the germline V gene. The CDR3 covers 13 residues. CDR3 loop: CASSQLSAGGQFF. In DNA form, the CDR3 reads TGTGCCAGCAGCCAGCTTTCAGCGGGAGGGCAGTTCTTC.

The genes are TRBV30 and TRBJ1-2, with TRBD1 matching over 7 bases. This CDR3 region has 14 residues. The V and J ends lost 7 bases and 1 base, in that order; junction bases with no gene match: 9. Germline CDR1 and CDR2: GTSNPN and SVGIG (reference sequence). CDR3 sequence (DNA): TGTGCCTCCCACAGGGGACTTCATAACTATGGCTACACCTTC. It codes for CASHRGLHNYGYTF.